This TCR beta chain was identified during a study of cytotoxic CD8 clonotypes in ibrutinib-treated CLL. Looking at the study overall: The cohort had some 10 relapsed/refractory and some 14 treatment-naive patients, around 18 IGHV unmutated. Partial response occurred in some 25 patients and complete response in 2; at median approximately 68 months, approximately 14 remained remitted and roughly 12 progressed.

Researchers set a sequencing depth target of 1 in 200,000 to 1 in 1 million T cells. TCRdb's copy holds only in-frame clones and misses some; the assay was immunoSEQ multiplex PCR. The sample has some 200,000 clones, over 55% seen once. The material sequenced was PBMCs, taken after 24 months of ibrutinib treatment. The clonotype comes from a human donor with chronic lymphocytic leukemia.

The CDR3 protein is CASVGTAYGYTF. DNA of the CDR3: TGTGCCAGCGTTGGGACAGCTTATGGCTACACCTTC. J is TRBJ1-2 and V is TRBV6-8; 7 nucleotides line up with TRBD1. There are 12 residues in the CDR3. Looked up from germline, CDR1 is MNHGY and CDR2 is SAAAGT. Trimming cost V 8 bases and J 5 bases; bases outside gene matches: 5.